The 22 T cell receptor beta chains presented below share a single source sample, sequenced in a study of T cells in Graves' hyperthyroidism and ophthalmopathy. RNA transcripts gave rise to amplified TCR beta CDR3 regions. An initial round of RT-PCR targeting the TCR CDR3 relied on the HTBI primer set. TCRdb used MiXCR to reprocess the multiplex PCR reads, holding one entry per CDR3 protein. Counted here are 450,000 to 500,000 distinct CDR3 sequences, 20% to 25% occurring once; the ten biggest clones make up 45% to 50%. The sample taken for sequencing was blood. These receptors all stem from a woman in her 70s with Graves' ophthalmopathy.

V usage is TRBV27 and J usage is TRBJ1-6, with D possibly being TRBD1 (5 bases). CDR1 and CDR2 (germline): MNHEY, SMNVEV (reference sequence). This CDR3 has 16 residues. V was trimmed by 5 bases and J by 8 bases, leaving 19 bases between them. The DNA for the CDR3 is TGTGCCAGCAGTCTACGGGACCCAGGGTTATATTCACCCCTCCACTTT. Its protein product is CASSLRDPGLYSPLHF.

This clonotype was detected a few times. This sequence joins TRBV3-1 and TRBJ2-7, with 9 nucleotides matching TRBD2. The CDR3 runs 15 residues. CDR1 is LGHDT, CDR2 YNNKEL, per germline (reference sequence). J was trimmed by 4 bases and V by 5 bases; bases with no gene match: 9. Written as DNA, the CDR3 is TGTGCCAGCAGCGTCCGGGGTAGCGGGAGTTACGAGCAGTACTTC. Its protein is CASSVRGSGSYEQYF.

This clonotype has only a few counts. This chain uses TRBV5-5 with TRBJ2-5; TRBD1 matches at 7 bases. Looked up from germline, CDR1 is SGHKS and CDR2 is YYEKEE (reference sequence). CDR3 size: 15 residues. Unmatched junction bases numbered 12, after V lost 5 bases and J lost 5 bases. CDR3: CASRPTDREPETQYF. The CDR3 nucleotides read TGTGCCAGCAGACCAACTGACAGGGAACCTGAGACCCAGTACTTC.

This clonotype was detected ten times or more. The J gene is TRBJ1-5, the V gene TRBV6-2 or TRBV6-3, with TRBD1 as a possible D gene (5 bases). V was cut by 4 bases and J by 9 bases, with 25 bases left in between. The CDR3 consists of 17 residues. Looked up from germline, CDR1 is MNHEY and CDR2 is SVGEGT. Here the CDR3 reads CASSSVSRGGLVRPQHF. DNA of the CDR3: TGTGCCAGCAGTTCAGTCAGTAGGGGAGGGCTTGTGCGGCCCCAGCATTTT.

J is TRBJ2-7 and V is TRBV20-1, with D hard to call. The CDR3 is made up of 12 amino acids. Germline V lookup: CDR1 DFQATT, CDR2 SNEGSKA (reference sequence). V was cut by 2 bases and J by 3 bases, with 8 bases left in between. The CDR3 here is CSARIQIYEQYF. CDR3 bases: TGCAGTGCTAGAATACAGATCTACGAGCAGTACTTC.

This clonotype was observed at least ten times. The V call is TRBV20-1, the J call TRBJ2-5, with 9 positions matching TRBD1. The CDR3 covers 15 residues. After removal of 2 bases from V and 2 bases from J, the junction contained 6 bases not matched to a gene. Germline values: CDR1 DFQATT, CDR2 SNEGSKA (reference sequence). The CDR3 protein is CSARPADRGQETQYF. The CDR3 bases are TGCAGTGCTAGACCCGCGGACAGGGGACAAGAGACCCAGTACTTC.

Concerning this clonotype: This may come from a read error, since a much larger clone is one base off. V usage is TRBV12-3 or TRBV12-4 and J usage is TRBJ2-2, with D perhaps TRBD1 or TRBD2 (5 bases each). The CDR3 sequence is 15 residues long. Here the CDR3 DNA reads TGTGCCAGCAGCCGGGCGGGTGGTAACACCGGGGCGCTGTTTTTT. It yields the protein CASSRAGGNTGALFF.

This clonotype turned up a few times. CDR3 coding DNA: TGTGCCAGCAGCCCACGGGGGGGTGGCTACACCTTC. Its translation: CASSPRGGGYTF. The chain combines TRBV7-2 with TRBJ1-2; TRBD1 is a possible D gene (5 bases). This CDR3 has 12 amino acids. Trimming cost V 5 bases and J 7 bases, with 11 bases left between them. From germline, CDR1 is SGHTA and CDR2 FQGNSA.

This clonotype was detected a few times. The chain recombines TRBV27 with TRBJ2-1; D is undetermined. The CDR3 extends over 11 amino acids. Germline CDR1 is MNHEY and CDR2 is SMNVEV (reference sequence). V was pared by 6 bases and J by 9 bases, with 9 bases between. The CDR3 region has the DNA TGTGCCAGCAGGAATAAAGTTGAGCAGTTCTTC. Translated, it gives CASRNKVEQFF.

This clonotype turned up a few times. This sequence joins TRBV7-2 and TRBJ2-7; 14 nucleotides align to TRBD2. Germline V gene data show CDR1 as SGHTA and CDR2 as FQGNSA. The CDR3 runs to 17 residues. Trimming cost V 4 bases and J 1 base; bases outside gene matches: 6. CDR3 in amino acids: CASSSGLAGEYSYEQYF. DNA of the CDR3: TGTGCCAGCAGCTCGGGACTAGCGGGAGAGTATTCCTACGAGCAGTACTTC.

This clonotype was picked up a small number of times. CDR3 amino acids: CASSSLDLSGSNQPQHF. CDR3 coding DNA: TGTGCCAGCAGTTCCCTCGACTTGTCTGGAAGCAATCAGCCCCAGCATTTT. The J gene is TRBJ1-5, the V gene TRBV28; D unclear. The length of the CDR3 is 17 residues. The V gene's germline CDR1 is MDHEN and CDR2 SYDVKM. V gave up 4 bases and J gave up 1 base, with 17 bases separating them.

The chain employs TRBV6-5 and TRBJ1-1; the D gene is possibly TRBD1 (6 bases). The V gene's germline CDR1 is MNHEY and CDR2 SVGAGI. The CDR3 consists of 12 residues. V was trimmed by 4 bases and J by 5 bases, leaving 8 bases between them. CDR3 sequence: CASSSGATEAFF. In nucleotides, the CDR3 is TGTGCCAGCAGTTCGGGGGCGACTGAAGCTTTCTTT.

This sequence joins TRBV19 and TRBJ2-2, with D possibly called TRBD1 or TRBD2 (6 bases each). The length of the CDR3 is 14 residues. Germline CDR1 is LNHDA and CDR2 is SQIVND (reference sequence). Trimming shortened V by 5 bases and J by 9 bases, and 16 bases separated the two germline ends. The CDR3 loop is CASSDEGGRRELFF. The DNA for the CDR3 is TGTGCCAGTAGTGACGAGGGGGGAAGGAGGGAGCTGTTTTTT.

V gene TRBV29-1 combines with J gene TRBJ2-7, with D unclear. V lost 4 bases and J lost 0, with 7 bases in between. CDR1 SQVTM and CDR2 ANQGSEA come from the germline V gene. The CDR3 loop spans 12 amino acids. The chain's CDR3 is CSVGSPSYEQYF. The CDR3 nucleotides are TGCAGCGTTGGGAGTCCCTCCTACGAGCAGTACTTC.

The chain couples TRBV3-1 to TRBJ1-2; D is perhaps TRBD1 (5 bases). V was trimmed by 1 base and J by 5 bases, leaving 11 bases between them. The CDR3 sequence is 14 residues long. Germline-derived CDR1 and CDR2 are LGHDT and YNNKEL (reference sequence). The CDR3 loop reads CASSQGGIAYGYTF. The CDR3 coding sequence is TGTGCCAGCAGCCAAGGGGGGATAGCATATGGCTACACCTTC.

The CDR3 loop is CASSPQSGRAVVNEQFF. The CDR3 DNA reads TGTGCCAGCTCACCGCAGAGCGGGAGGGCGGTAGTTAATGAGCAGTTCTTC. The rearrangement uses TRBV18 and TRBJ2-1; the match to TRBD2 covers 10 bases. This CDR3 is built from 17 residues. Germline CDR1 reads KGHSH; CDR2 reads LQKENI. V dropped 3 bases and J dropped 7; count of bases not matched to a gene: 12.

This clonotype was seen a handful of times. The chain joins TRBV6-5 to TRBJ1-3, with D possibly TRBD1 on 5 matching bases. V gave up 0 bases and J gave up 4 bases, with 13 bases separating them. The germline V gene has CDR1 MNHEY and CDR2 SVGAGI. This CDR3 comprises 16 residues. For the CDR3, the DNA is TGTGCCAGCAGTTACTCGCACGGGGCTAGAGGAAACACCATATATTTT. Its protein product is CASSYSHGARGNTIYF.

The chain combines TRBV10-2 with TRBJ2-7; unclear D gene. V was pared by 2 bases and J by 6 bases, with 8 bases between. Germline V lookup: CDR1 WSHSY, CDR2 SAAADI. There are 12 residues in the CDR3. CDR3 amino acids: CASSEGPTEQYF. For the CDR3, the DNA is TGCGCCAGCAGTGAGGGACCCACCGAGCAGTACTTC.

Many counts were recorded for this clonotype. J is TRBJ1-5 and V is TRBV11-2, with 9 bases identical to TRBD1. Trimming removed 3 bases from V and 5 bases from J; junction bases left unmatched: 2. Germline CDR1 SGHAT, CDR2 FQNNGV. The CDR3 is 14 amino acids. The CDR3 protein is CASSFRTGDQPQHF. The CDR3 DNA is TGTGCCAGCAGCTTCAGGACAGGGGATCAGCCCCAGCATTTT.

This clonotype occurred a few times. This chain uses TRBV27 with TRBJ2-1; 11 bases map to TRBD2. CDR3 size: 16 residues. The ends lost 5 bases at V and 4 bases at J; junction bases unmatched: 7. Germline V gene data show CDR1 as MNHEY and CDR2 as SMNVEV (reference sequence). The CDR3, as DNA: TGTGCCAGCAGTATTAGCGGGAGGGTGGGATACAATGAGCAGTTCTTC. The encoded protein is CASSISGRVGYNEQFF.

This clonotype was found a few times. The V gene is TRBV3-1, the J gene TRBJ2-3; TRBD1 agrees at 8 bases. With 4 bases clipped from V and 3 bases from J, the junction kept 9 bases outside the gene matches. The CDR3 extends over 16 amino acids. Germline-derived CDR1 and CDR2 are LGHDT and YNNKEL (reference sequence). CDR3 sequence (DNA): TGTGCCAGCAGCCGACAGGGGCGTAGGCGGACAGATACGCAGTATTTT. Encoded protein: CASSRQGRRRTDTQYF.

This clonotype was seen only a few times. The chain recombines TRBV30 with TRBJ2-3; D possibly corresponds to TRBD2 (6 bases). V was trimmed by 0 bases and J by 2 bases, leaving 12 bases between them. This CDR3 spans 15 amino acids. Germline V gene data show CDR1 as GTSNPN and CDR2 as SVGIG (reference sequence). CDR3 sequence (DNA): TGTGCCTGGAGTGTATCAAGGAGGGTCACAGATACGCAGTATTTT. This encodes CAWSVSRRVTDTQYF.